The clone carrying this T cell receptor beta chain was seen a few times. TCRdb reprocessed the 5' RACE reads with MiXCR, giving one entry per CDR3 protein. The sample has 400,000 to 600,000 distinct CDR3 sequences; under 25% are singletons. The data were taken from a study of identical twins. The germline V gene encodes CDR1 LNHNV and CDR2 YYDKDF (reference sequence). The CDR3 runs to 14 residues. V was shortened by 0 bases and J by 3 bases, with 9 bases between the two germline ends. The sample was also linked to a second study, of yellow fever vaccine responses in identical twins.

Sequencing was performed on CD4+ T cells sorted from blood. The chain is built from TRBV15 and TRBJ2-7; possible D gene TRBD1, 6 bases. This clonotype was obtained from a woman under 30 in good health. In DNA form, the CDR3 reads TGTGCCACCAGCAGAGATAGGGGGAACTACGAGCAGTACGTC. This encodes CATSRDRGNYEQYV.